Listed here are 19 T cell receptor beta chains from one sample, sequenced in a study of post-analysis software for immune sequencing data. The study's findings and limits: Controls showed lower frequencies than patients for several TRBV segments, and TRBV5-6, TRBV5-1 and TRBV20-1 were among these.

Their antigens are not known. Libraries were made from TCR beta cDNA, and they carried unique molecular identifiers. One entry per CDR3 protein, called by TCRdb with MiXCR from the PCR reads. Counted here are roughly 170,000 distinct CDR3 sequences, 30% occurring once; the ten biggest clones make up more than 1.3%. Sequenced input: blood. The receptors shown here come from a girl aged 10-17 years with multiple sclerosis.

This clonotype has a handful of counts. The junction does not match germline at one end; this may be a read error. The gene calls are TRBV13 and TRBJ1-6; D remains unclear. This CDR3 spans 18 amino acids. The germline V gene encodes CDR1 PRHDT and CDR2 FYEKMQ (reference sequence). CDR3 coding DNA: TGTGCCAGCAGCTTCTTTATACCGAGGACCGGGTCGATTTCACCCCCCCACTTT. Protein: CASSFFIPRTGSISPPHF.

As concerns this clonotype: A much larger clonotype is one base distant, so this may be a read error. This chain connects TRBV9 to TRBJ2-3; no reliable D call. Germline V gives CDR1 SGDLS, CDR2 YYNGEE. This CDR3 comprises 16 residues. The CDR3 loop reads CASSVGAGPQADAQYF. CDR3 DNA: TGTGCCAGCAGCGTAGGAGCAGGCCCGCAAGCAGATGCGCAGTATTTT.

The CDR3 coding sequence is TGCGCCAGCAGCTTGATGGGACAGGGGATGGGTGAGGATTCACCCCTCCACTTT. It specifies CASSLMGQGMGEDSPLHF. This chain joins TRBV5-1 and TRBJ1-6, with 10 bases fitting TRBD1. V lost 1 base and J lost 8; bases outside the gene matches: 12. Per germline, CDR1 SGHRS and CDR2 YFSETQ. The length of the CDR3 is 18 residues. Complete variable domain (other parts from reference TRBV5-1 and TRBJ1-6): KAGVTQTPRYLIKTRGQQVTLSCSPISGHRSVSWYQQTPGQGLQFLFEYFSETQRNKGNFPGRFSGRQFSNSRSEMNVSTLELGDSALYLCASSLMGQGMGEDSPLHFGNGTRLTVT.

This clonotype has only a few counts. The V and J genes are TRBV9 and TRBJ1-1; no clear D. V was pared by 0 bases and J by 2 bases, with 8 bases between. This CDR3 is built from 14 residues. Germline V lookup: CDR1 SGDLS, CDR2 YYNGEE. The CDR3 region has the DNA TGTGCCAGCAGCGTAGGTAACATAAACACTGAAGCTTTCTTT. As protein: CASSVGNINTEAFF.

The chain employs TRBV7-8 and TRBJ2-1; weak D call: TRBD2 (6 bases). CDR1 SGHVS and CDR2 FQNEAQ come from the germline V gene. Trimming removed 7 bases at V and 8 bases at J, with 15 bases between. The CDR3 covers 13 residues. CDR3 sequence (DNA): TGTGCCAGCACCAGGGCCGGAGGGTATGAGCAGTTCTTC. This encodes CASTRAGGYEQFF. Complete variable domain (other parts from reference TRBV7-8 and TRBJ2-1): GAGVSQSPRYKVAKRGQDVALRCDPISGHVSLFWYQQALGQGPEFLTYFQNEAQLDKSGLPSDRFFAERPEGSVSTLKIQRTQQEDSAVYLCASTRAGGYEQFFGPGTRLTVL.

This chain uses TRBV20-1 with TRBJ2-7; D is undetermined. The CDR3 has 11 residues. Germline CDR1 and CDR2: DFQATT and SNEGSKA (reference sequence). Trimming shortened V by 5 bases and J by 8 bases, and 13 bases separated the two germline ends. CDR3 nucleotide sequence: TGCAGTGCTCCGCTTATCGGGCAGCAGTACTTC. As protein: CSAPLIGQQYF.

As concerns this clonotype: This may stem from a read error, because a much larger clone lies one nucleotide away. The chain links TRBV18 to TRBJ2-7, with TRBD2 matching over 8 bases. The germline CDR1 and CDR2 sequences are KGHSH and LQKENI. The length of the CDR3 is 15 residues. CDR3 bases: TGTGCCAGCTCATCTAGCGGGTTAAGCTCCTACGGGCAGTACTTC. It yields the protein CASSSSGLSSYGQYF. Full variable domain (outside the CDR3, taken from reference TRBV18 and TRBJ2-7): NAGVMQNPRHLVRRRGQEARLRCSPMKGHSHVYWYRQLPEEGLKFMVYLQKENIIDESGMPKERFSAEFPKEGPSILRIQQVVRGDSAAYFCASSSSGLSSYGQYFGPGTRLTVT.

The V call is TRBV6-5, the J call TRBJ2-7; maybe TRBD2 (5 bases). Germline V gene lookup returns CDR1 MNHEY and CDR2 SVGAGI. This CDR3 region has 13 residues. V was trimmed by 8 bases and J by 0 bases, leaving 11 bases between them. CDR3: CASSKSGSYEQYF. For the CDR3, the DNA is TGTGCCAGCTCAAAAAGCGGCTCCTACGAGCAGTACTTC.

This chain uses TRBV2 with TRBJ2-5; TRBD2 aligns across 9 bases. CDR1 SNHLY and CDR2 FYNNEI come from the germline V gene. The CDR3 consists of 14 residues. J lost 11 bases, V lost 6 bases, and 13 bases had no gene match. The CDR3 DNA sequence: TGTGCCAGCAGCCTGGGACTAGCAGTAAATGAGCAGTACTTC. Protein: CASSLGLAVNEQYF.

This clonotype has just one count. The rearrangement uses TRBV4-1 and TRBJ2-5; 10 nucleotides line up with TRBD1. The J call may be mistaken, given a closer DNA end match to TRBJ2-7. Germline V gene sequence: CDR1 MGHRA, CDR2 YSYEKL. The CDR3 has 16 residues. CDR3 sequence (DNA): TGCGCCAGCAGCCAATCAAGCCTAGGACAGGGGGGCGAGCAGTACTTC. It translates to CASSQSSLGQGGEQYF.

This clonotype was observed a single time. This chain connects TRBV4-1 to TRBJ1-2; maybe TRBD1 (5 bases). This CDR3 has 16 amino acids. Trimming stripped 1 base from V and 8 bases from J, with 20 bases between. CDR1 MGHRA and CDR2 YSYEKL come from the germline V gene. CDR3 in DNA: TGCGCCAGCAGCCAAGCCCTTGGGACGTCCTCTGCGGGCTACACCTTC. It encodes CASSQALGTSSAGYTF.

Points on this clonotype: This could be a read error, since a much larger clone is one nucleotide away. The chain joins TRBV29-1 to TRBJ2-5, with D perhaps matching TRBD1 (6 bases). The CDR3 is 12 residues long. Germline V gives CDR1 SQVTM, CDR2 ANQGSEA. V was trimmed by 7 bases and J by 11 bases, leaving 20 bases between them. DNA of the CDR3: TGCAGCGCGGGACAACGGTGTAGGGAGCAGTACTTC. This gives the protein CSAGQRCREQYF.

The chain uses TRBV20-1 and TRBJ1-1, with D perhaps TRBD1 (6 bases). Germline V lookup: CDR1 DFQATT, CDR2 SNEGSKA (reference sequence). With 6 bases removed from V and 1 base from J, the gap between germline ends came to 18 bases. CDR3 size: 15 residues. The CDR3: CSAPARGGRNTEAFF. The CDR3 coding sequence is TGCAGTGCGCCCGCCAGGGGCGGGAGGAACACTGAAGCTTTCTTT.

Only a few counts were recorded for this clonotype. This chain uses TRBV28 with TRBJ2-7; D unresolved. The CDR3 is 15 residues long. The germline V gene has CDR1 MDHEN and CDR2 SYDVKM. Trimming shortened V by 2 bases and J by 3 bases, and 14 bases separated the two germline ends. The CDR3 nucleotides read TGTGCCAGCAGTTTACCGATTCACTTAGGCTACGAGCAGTACTTC. It specifies CASSLPIHLGYEQYF. The whole variable domain, filled in from reference TRBV28 and TRBJ2-7, reads DVKVTQSSRYLVKRTGEKVFLECVQDMDHENMFWYRQDPGLGLRLIYFSYDVKMKEKGDIPEGYSVSREKKERFSLILESASTNQTSMYLCASSLPIHLGYEQYFGPGTRLTVT.

On this clonotype itself: An end of the junction does not agree with germline; a read error may underlie this. This rearrangement joins TRBV6-5 to TRBJ2-7, with D maybe TRBD1 (6 bases). The CDR3 is 14 residues long. Germline V gives CDR1 MNHEY, CDR2 SVGAGI. The CDR3 sequence: CTSSTMTGSYEQYF. The CDR3 nucleotides are TGTACCAGCAGCACTATGACAGGCTCCTACGAGCAGTACTTC.

This clonotype was observed a few times. This sequence joins TRBV3-1 and TRBJ2-5; D remains unclear. From germline, CDR1 is LGHDT and CDR2 YNNKEL (reference sequence). CDR3 length equals 15 residues. The V end lost 1 base, the J end lost 4 bases, and 13 bases lay between the germline ends. This chain's CDR3 is CASSQGGSFGETQYF. CDR3 in DNA: TGTGCCAGCAGCCAAGGGGGAAGTTTTGGAGAGACCCAGTACTTC.

The chain recombines TRBV29-1 with TRBJ1-1; TRBD1 aligns across 8 bases. Germline CDR1 reads SQVTM; CDR2 reads ANQGSEA. The CDR3 is made up of 13 amino acids. Trimming cost V 0 bases and J 11 bases; bases outside gene matches: 8. The CDR3: CSVEDVRTGWAFF. The DNA of the CDR3 is TGCAGCGTTGAAGATGTAAGGACAGGGTGGGCTTTCTTT.

This clonotype was seen many times. The chain couples TRBV20-1 to TRBJ2-7; 10 bases are shared with TRBD2. V lost 0 bases to trimming and J lost 0 bases; unmatched junction nucleotides: 5. The CDR3 is 16 amino acids. CDR1 DFQATT and CDR2 SNEGSKA come from the germline V gene (reference sequence). DNA of the CDR3: TGCAGTGCTAGAGATAAACTAGCGGGGCTCTCCTACGAGCAGTACTTC. It encodes CSARDKLAGLSYEQYF.

The V and J genes are TRBV5-1 and TRBJ1-1, with TRBD1 as a possible D gene (6 bases). Germline CDR1 is SGHRS and CDR2 is YFSETQ. The CDR3 extends over 16 amino acids. V dropped 3 bases and J dropped 0 bases, with 15 bases sitting between them. The CDR3 DNA reads as TGCGCCAGCAGCTCCGACCCAGGGGCCCTGAACACTGAAGCTTTCTTT. It yields the protein CASSSDPGALNTEAFF.